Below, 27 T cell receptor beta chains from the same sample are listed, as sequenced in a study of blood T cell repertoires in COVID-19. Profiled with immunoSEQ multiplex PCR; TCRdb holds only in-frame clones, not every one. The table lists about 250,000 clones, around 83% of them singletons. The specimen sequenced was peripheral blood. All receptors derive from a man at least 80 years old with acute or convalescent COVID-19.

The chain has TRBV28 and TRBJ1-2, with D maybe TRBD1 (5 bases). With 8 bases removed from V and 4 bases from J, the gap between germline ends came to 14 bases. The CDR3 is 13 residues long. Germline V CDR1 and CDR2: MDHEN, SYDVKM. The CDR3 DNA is TGTGCCAGCTTCAACCAGGGAATCTATGGCTACACCTTC. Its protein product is CASFNQGIYGYTF.

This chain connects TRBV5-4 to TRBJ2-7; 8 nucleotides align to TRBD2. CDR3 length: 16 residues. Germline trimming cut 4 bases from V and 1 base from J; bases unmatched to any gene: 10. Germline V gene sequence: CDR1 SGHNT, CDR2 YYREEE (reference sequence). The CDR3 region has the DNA TGTGCCAGCAGCCCTCCCGGGACTAGGGGTTCCTACGAGCAGTACTTC. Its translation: CASSPPGTRGSYEQYF.

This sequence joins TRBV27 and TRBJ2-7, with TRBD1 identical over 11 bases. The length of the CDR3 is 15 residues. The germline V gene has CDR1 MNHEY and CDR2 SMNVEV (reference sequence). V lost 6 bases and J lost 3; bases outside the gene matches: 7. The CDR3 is CASRSPGQGDYEQYF. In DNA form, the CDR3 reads TGTGCCAGCAGATCTCCGGGACAGGGGGACTACGAGCAGTACTTC.

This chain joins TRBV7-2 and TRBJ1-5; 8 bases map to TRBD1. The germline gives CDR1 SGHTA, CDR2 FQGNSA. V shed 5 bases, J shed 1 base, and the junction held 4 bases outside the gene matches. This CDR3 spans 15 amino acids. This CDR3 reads CASSTTGGSNQPQHF. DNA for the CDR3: TGTGCCAGCAGCACAACAGGGGGGAGCAATCAGCCCCAGCATTTT.

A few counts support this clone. In DNA, the CDR3 is TGTGCCAGCTCATCAGGGGGCAATCAGCCCCAGCATTTT. It specifies CASSSGGNQPQHF. The chain employs TRBV18 and TRBJ1-5; D may be TRBD1 (6 bases). Germline V gene data show CDR1 as KGHSH and CDR2 as LQKENI. The CDR3 is made up of 13 amino acids. V was clipped by 5 bases and J by 2 bases, with 7 bases between them. Looking up the rest from reference TRBV18 and TRBJ1-5 gives the full variable domain: NAGVMQNPRHLVRRRGQEARLRCSPMKGHSHVYWYRQLPEEGLKFMVYLQKENIIDESGMPKERFSAEFPKEGPSILRIQQVVRGDSAAYFCASSSGGNQPQHFGDGTRLSIL.

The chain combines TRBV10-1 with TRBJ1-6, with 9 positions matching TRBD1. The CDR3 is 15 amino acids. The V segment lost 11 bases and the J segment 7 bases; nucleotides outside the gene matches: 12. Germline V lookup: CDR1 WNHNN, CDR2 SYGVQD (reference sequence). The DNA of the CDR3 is TGCGCCGCTTACTCCGGGACAGGGAAGAATTCACCCCTCCACTTT. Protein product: CAAYSGTGKNSPLHF.

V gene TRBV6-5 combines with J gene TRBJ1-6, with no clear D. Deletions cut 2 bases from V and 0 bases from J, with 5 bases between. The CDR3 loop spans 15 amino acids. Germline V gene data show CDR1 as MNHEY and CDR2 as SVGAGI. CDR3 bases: TGTGCCAGCAGTTACGAGGGCTCCTATAATTCACCCCTCCACTTT. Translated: CASSYEGSYNSPLHF.

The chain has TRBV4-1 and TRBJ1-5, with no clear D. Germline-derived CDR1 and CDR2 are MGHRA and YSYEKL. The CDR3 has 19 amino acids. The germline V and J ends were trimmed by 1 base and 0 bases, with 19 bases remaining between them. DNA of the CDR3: TGCGCCAGCAGCCAAGGGCGGGGTTCGAGGAGTGTTAGCAATCAGCCCCAGCATTTT. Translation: CASSQGRGSRSVSNQPQHF.

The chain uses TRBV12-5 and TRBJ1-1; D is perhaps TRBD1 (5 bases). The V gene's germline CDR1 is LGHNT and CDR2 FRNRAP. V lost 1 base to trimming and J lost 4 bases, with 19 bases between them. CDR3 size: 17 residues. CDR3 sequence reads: CASGLAGWGRGSTEAFF. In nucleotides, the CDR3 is TGTGCTAGTGGTTTGGCCGGTTGGGGCCGCGGGAGCACTGAAGCTTTCTTT. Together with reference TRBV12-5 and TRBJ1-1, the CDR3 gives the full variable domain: DARVTQTPRHKVTEMGQEVTMRCQPILGHNTVFWYRQTMMQGLELLAYFRNRAPLDDSGMPKDRFSAEMPDATLATLKIQPSEPRDSAVYFCASGLAGWGRGSTEAFFGQGTRLTVV.

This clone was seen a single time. The CDR3: CASGPSAGLSYNEQFF. CDR3 in DNA: TGCGCCAGCGGCCCTTCAGCGGGACTCTCCTACAATGAGCAGTTCTTC. The V gene is TRBV5-1, the J gene TRBJ2-1, with 7 bases fitting TRBD2. CDR1 and CDR2 (germline): SGHRS, YFSETQ. With V trimmed by 7 bases and J by 0 bases, 10 bases remained unmatched. CDR3 size: 16 residues.

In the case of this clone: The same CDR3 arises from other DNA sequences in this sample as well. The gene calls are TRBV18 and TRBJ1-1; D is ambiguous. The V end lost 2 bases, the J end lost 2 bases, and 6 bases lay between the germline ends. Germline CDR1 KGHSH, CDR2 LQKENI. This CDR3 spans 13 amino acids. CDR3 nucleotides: TGTGCCAGCTCACCAGGCAGAAACACTGAAGCTTTCTTT. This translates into CASSPGRNTEAFF.

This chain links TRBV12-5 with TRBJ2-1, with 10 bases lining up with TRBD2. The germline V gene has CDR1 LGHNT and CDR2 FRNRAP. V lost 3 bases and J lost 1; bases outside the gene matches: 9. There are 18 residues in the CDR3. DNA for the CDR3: TGTGCTAGTGGTTTAGCGCTAGCGGGAGAGGCTTCCTACAATGAGCAGTTCTTC. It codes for CASGLALAGEASYNEQFF.

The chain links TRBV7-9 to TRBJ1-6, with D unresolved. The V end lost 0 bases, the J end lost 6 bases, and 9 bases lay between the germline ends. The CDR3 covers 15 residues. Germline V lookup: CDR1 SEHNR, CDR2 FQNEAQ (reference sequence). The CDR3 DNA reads TGTGCCAGCAGCTTAGCCGGGTCCGGTAATTCACCCCTCCACTTT. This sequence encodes CASSLAGSGNSPLHF.

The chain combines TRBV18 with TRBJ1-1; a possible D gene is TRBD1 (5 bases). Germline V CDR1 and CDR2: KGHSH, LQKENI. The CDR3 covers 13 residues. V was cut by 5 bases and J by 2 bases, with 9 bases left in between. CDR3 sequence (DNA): TGTGCCAGCTCAGTGACAGCTAACACTGAAGCTTTCTTT. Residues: CASSVTANTEAFF.

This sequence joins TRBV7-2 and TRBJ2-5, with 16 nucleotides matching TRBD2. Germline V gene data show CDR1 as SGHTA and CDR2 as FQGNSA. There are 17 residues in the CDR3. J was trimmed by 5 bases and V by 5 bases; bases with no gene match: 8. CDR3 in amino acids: CASSQGTSGRGRETQYF. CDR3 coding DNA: TGTGCCAGCAGCCAGGGGACTAGCGGGAGGGGGAGGGAGACCCAGTACTTC.

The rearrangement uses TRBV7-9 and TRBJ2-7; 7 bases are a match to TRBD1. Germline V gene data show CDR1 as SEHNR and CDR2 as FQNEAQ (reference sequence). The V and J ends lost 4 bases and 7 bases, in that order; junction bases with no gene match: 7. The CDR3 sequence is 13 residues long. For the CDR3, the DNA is TGTGCCAGCAGCTCAACAGGGGTGGGAGAGCAGTACTTC. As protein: CASSSTGVGEQYF.

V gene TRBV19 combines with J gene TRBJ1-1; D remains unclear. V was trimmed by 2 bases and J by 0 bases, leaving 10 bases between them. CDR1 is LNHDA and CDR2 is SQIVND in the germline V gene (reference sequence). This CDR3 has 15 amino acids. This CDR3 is CASSIPSELNTEAFF. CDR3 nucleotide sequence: TGTGCCAGTAGTATACCGAGCGAGCTGAACACTGAAGCTTTCTTT.

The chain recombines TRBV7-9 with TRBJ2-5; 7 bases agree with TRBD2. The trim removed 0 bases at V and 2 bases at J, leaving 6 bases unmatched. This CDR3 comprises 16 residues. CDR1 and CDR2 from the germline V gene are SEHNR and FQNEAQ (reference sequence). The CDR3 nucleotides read TGTGCCAGCAGCTTAGCTGCCGGGACTAAACAAGAGACCCAGTACTTC. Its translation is CASSLAAGTKQETQYF. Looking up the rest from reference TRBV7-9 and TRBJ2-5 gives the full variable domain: DTGVSQNPRHKITKRGQNVTFRCDPISEHNRLYWYRQTLGQGPEFLTYFQNEAQLEKSRLLSDRFSAERPKGSFSTLEIQRTEQGDSAMYLCASSLAAGTKQETQYFGPGTRLLVL.

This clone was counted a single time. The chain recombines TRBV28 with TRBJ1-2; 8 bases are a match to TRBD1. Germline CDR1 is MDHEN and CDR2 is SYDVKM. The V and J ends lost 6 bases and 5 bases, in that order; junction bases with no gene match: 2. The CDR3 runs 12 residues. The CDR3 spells CASSRTGYGYTF. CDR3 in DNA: TGTGCCAGCAGCCGGACAGGGTATGGCTACACCTTC.

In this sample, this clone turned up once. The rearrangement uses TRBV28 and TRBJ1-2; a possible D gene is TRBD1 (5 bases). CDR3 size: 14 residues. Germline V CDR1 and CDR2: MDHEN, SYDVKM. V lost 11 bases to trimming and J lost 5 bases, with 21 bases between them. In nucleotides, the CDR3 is TGTGCCGGACGGGACTCTTCAGCGCCGTATGGCTACACCTTC. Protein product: CAGRDSSAPYGYTF.

In DNA form, the CDR3 reads TGTGCCACCAGTGACTACCAGGGCTATGGCTACACCTTC. It codes for CATSDYQGYGYTF. This chain joins TRBV24-1 and TRBJ1-2; maybe TRBD1 (5 bases). The ends were cut back, 4 bases at V and 4 bases at J, with 9 bases in the middle. The germline gives CDR1 KGHDR, CDR2 SFDVKD. The CDR3 is 13 residues long.

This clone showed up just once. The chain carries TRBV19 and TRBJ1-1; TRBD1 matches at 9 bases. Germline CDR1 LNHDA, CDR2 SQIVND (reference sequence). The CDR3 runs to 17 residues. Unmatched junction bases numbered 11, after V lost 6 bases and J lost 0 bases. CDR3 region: CASSTGGRRRVNTEAFF. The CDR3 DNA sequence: TGTGCCAGTAGCACAGGGGGCCGCCGCCGGGTGAACACTGAAGCTTTCTTT.

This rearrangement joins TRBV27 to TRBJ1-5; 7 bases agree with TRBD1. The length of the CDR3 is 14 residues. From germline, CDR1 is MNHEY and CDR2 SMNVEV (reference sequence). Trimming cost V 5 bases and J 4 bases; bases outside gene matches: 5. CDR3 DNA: TGTGCCAGCAGTCCGACAGGGCGAAATCAGCCCCAGCATTTT. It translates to CASSPTGRNQPQHF.

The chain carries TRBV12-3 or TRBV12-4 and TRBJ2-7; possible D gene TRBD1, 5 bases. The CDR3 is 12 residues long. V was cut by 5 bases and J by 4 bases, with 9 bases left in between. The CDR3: CASSPTGYEQYF. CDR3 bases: TGTGCCAGCAGTCCCACAGGATACGAGCAGTACTTC.

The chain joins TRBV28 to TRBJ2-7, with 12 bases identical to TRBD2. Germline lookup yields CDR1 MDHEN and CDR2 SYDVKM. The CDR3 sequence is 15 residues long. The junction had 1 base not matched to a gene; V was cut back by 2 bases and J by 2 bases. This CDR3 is CASSLLAGGPYEQYF. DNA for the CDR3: TGTGCCAGCAGTTTACTAGCGGGGGGGCCCTACGAGCAGTACTTC.

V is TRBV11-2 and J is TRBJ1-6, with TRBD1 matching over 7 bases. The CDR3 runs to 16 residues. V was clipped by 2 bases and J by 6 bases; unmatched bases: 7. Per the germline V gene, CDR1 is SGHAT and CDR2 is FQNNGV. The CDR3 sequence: CASSLKTGTANSPLHF. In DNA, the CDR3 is TGTGCCAGCAGCTTAAAAACCGGGACAGCTAATTCACCCCTCCACTTT.

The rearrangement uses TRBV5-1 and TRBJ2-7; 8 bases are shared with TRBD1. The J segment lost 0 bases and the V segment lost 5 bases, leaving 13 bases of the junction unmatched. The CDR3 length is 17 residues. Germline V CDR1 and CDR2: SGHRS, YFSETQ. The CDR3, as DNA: TGCGCCAGCAGGAAGACAGGGGTGGCCTTTGGCTCCTACGAGCAGTACTTC. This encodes CASRKTGVAFGSYEQYF.